Sequencing of this TCR beta chain was carried out in a study of shared clonotypes between healthy human individuals (TCRdb year 2020). In the study overall: Two women and a few men aged 18 to 49 years were included in the cohort. Different laboratories and diverse techniques were used to prepare libraries and sequence TCR repertoires, to increase sequencing depth and limit assay-specific biases. Leukapheresis yielded between about 0.94 and 9 billion PBMCs per donor. For each donor, CD4 naive and CD4 memory were each given three plates, CD8 naive was given two plates, and CD8 memory was given one plate. To estimate repertoire size and how much clonotypes are shared between individuals, the study performed deep sequencing of blood TCR repertoires from about five healthy adults. Overall study results and their limits: Rarefaction of sorted-subset datasets indicated incomplete sequencing despite the large sequencing depth. The genetic and exposure-history diversity represented was limited by the small number of donors. Sampling was restricted to blood, and TCR repertoires in tissues likely differ from the TCR repertoires found in blood. Pairwise subsampling led to the expectation that sequencing depth would affect the degree of clonotype sharing among donors. Compared with non-shared clonotypes, clonotypes shared by all four sorted-subset donors had higher generation probabilities. Sharing across a handful of donors was observed for approximately 5% of naive CD4, less than 4% of naive CD8, 2.3% of memory CD4, and around 0.42% of memory CD8 clonotypes. Larger estimated clonotype richness was generally found for naive subsets than for memory subsets.

Using the deep immunoSEQ assay, multiplex PCR amplified TCR CDR3 regions from genomic DNA. Extracted genomic DNA from each cell subset was spread evenly across all wells of several immunoSEQ 96-well plates, with each plate serving as a replicate. Each replicate PCR for sorted subsets received around 200 ng genomic DNA, equal to about 30,000 T cell genomes. The purified libraries were quantified using a Qubit 3.0 fluorometer, sized with a Bioanalyzer 2100, and then quantified again using the KAPA Library Quantification kit. Every immunoSEQ 96-well plate was sequenced on a separate single-read 150-cycle Illumina NextSeq 550 flow cell. For the original study's pipeline: The immunoSEQ output contained only junctional sequences without quality scores, so filtering could not match that applied to full-length reads. To assign V/J genes and CDR3, sequences were annotated using PyIR, a Python wrapper for IgBLAST v1.9, with IMGT germline references. Any read was removed if the V/J assignment was weak (E-value above 1e-6), the CDR3 was missing, or the read contained stop codons, out-of-frame junctions, or ambiguous translated residues. A V3J clonotype was defined by an identical inferred V gene, J gene, and CDR3 amino acid sequence. To compute the percentage overlap between repertoires, the number of shared unique clonotypes was divided by the size of the smaller repertoire. Richness of each repertoire was evaluated using RTK rarefaction, the Chao1 estimator, and Recon v2.1 estimates of unobserved clonotypes. Generation probabilities were computed with OLGA for all TCRbeta clonotypes obtained by the gDNA method from several donors. This is the immuneACCESS table as TCRdb keeps it, with only in-frame sequences that have V and J called. A part of the clones is gone; compared with another copy, unresolved V genes explain less than half, and the rest is unexplained. The V and J calls and clone size were taken over from that table, and D and trimming were inferred from the DNA. This sample gives about 380,000 clones in total; around 96% of them show up just once. The top ten clones comprise approximately 0.32% of the sample.

Trimming at the junction amounts to 7 bases on V and 4 bases on J, and the germline ends lie 14 bases apart. CDR1 and CDR2 are drawn from the germline V gene: ENHRY, SYGVKD. The CDR3 starts with the cysteine, ends with the phenylalanine, and has 14 residues. The DNA shown is the 42-base CDR3, in frame from base 1. This clone was seen once. No cognate antigen has been identified for it. No base quality values were provided; no much bigger clone lies one nucleotide off. Donors were healthy HIV-negative adults with no recently reported acute infections or vaccinations. Every donor was a Caucasian adult residing in Nashville, Tennessee, USA. CD8 memory samples combined magnetically selected CD45RO+ cells with CCR7-negative CD45RA+ effector memory (TemRA) cells. Blood was collected by leukapheresis, and PBMCs were isolated by Ficoll-Histopaque density gradient centrifugation and then cryopreserved in liquid nitrogen vapor phase. Analytical flow cytometry was used to check the purity and quantity of every magnetically sorted T cell population. Genomic DNA was isolated from every sorted fraction and measured by UV absorbance on a Nanodrop 2000c.

The chain employs TRBV10-3 and TRBJ1-5; TRBD1 is perhaps the D gene, given 6 matching bases. This receptor was taken from a man aged 30 to 39 in good health. Sequenced material: memory CD8+ T cells sorted from blood. The sample's cell subset or site label is to be understood as: CD45RO+ cells pooled with CCR7-negative TemRA cells. The bases are TGTGCCATCAAATCCGGCAGGGGAAATCAGCCCCAGCATTTT. Its protein is CAIKSGRGNQPQHF.